This T cell receptor (beta chain) was profiled in a study of cytomegalovirus exposure and HLA in healthy donors. Worth noting for this clone: Antigen specificity is unknown.

Study-wide results and caveats: A later analysis reportedly found fewer N-insertions in an Asian-associated ancestry cluster than the roughly 670-donor mean. The study recorded some 160 TCR beta chains that were cytomegalovirus-associated.

The PCR made use of 60 Vbeta and 13 Jbeta primers. The repertoire was sequenced with immunoSEQ multiplex PCR; TCRdb's copy has only in-frame clones and lacks some. The sample has some 160,000 clones, 78% seen once. Germline loops: CDR1 MNHEY, CDR2 SVGAGI. CDR3 length equals 13 residues. V was shortened by 5 bases and J by 2 bases, with 9 bases between the two germline ends. The chain has TRBV6-5 and TRBJ1-2; unclear D gene. This TCR derives from a woman aged 40 to 49 in good health and CMV-seropositive. Sequenced: PBMCs. In DNA, the CDR3 is TGTGCCAGCAGTACAGTTGTAAACTATGGCTACACCTTC. The encoded protein is CASSTVVNYGYTF.